This TCR beta chain emerged from a study of blood T cells in healthy people across ages. Sample-barcoded 5' priming and a J-beta primer mix drove a second PCR of 7 to 11 cycles. TCRdb processed the 5' RACE reads anew with MiXCR; each CDR3 protein has one entry. The table lists 450,000 to 700,000 distinct CDR3 sequences, 27% of them singletons, with under 20% in the top ten. Germline CDR1 reads LNHNV; CDR2 reads YYDKDF (reference sequence). With 1 base removed from V and 3 bases from J, the gap between germline ends came to 11 bases. The CDR3 spans 15 residues. Overall study findings and caveats: With unsorted PBMCs, a conclusive comparison of naive versus antigen-experienced cells was not possible.

This clonotype was counted ten times or more. Its antigen is unknown. Source material: blood. The genes are TRBV15 and TRBJ2-3, with a weak D call TRBD2 (5 bases). This clonotype was obtained from a woman in her seventies in good health. DNA for the CDR3: TGTGCCACCAGCAGAGGAGGGAGCGGTACAGATACGCAGTATTTT. This translates into CATSRGGSGTDTQYF.